The next 17 T cell receptor beta chains were all read from a single sample in a study of blood T cell repertoires in COVID-19. The repertoire was sequenced with immunoSEQ multiplex PCR; TCRdb's copy has only in-frame clones and lacks some. Among tens of thousands of clones listed, about 83% were seen once. Sample: peripheral blood. The receptors shown here come from a human donor with active COVID-19. The donor label of this sample is uncertain.

The chain has TRBV5-7 and TRBJ1-1; 9 nucleotides match TRBD1. TRBV5-7 counts as an open reading frame of uncertain function. This CDR3 is 13 amino acids long. V lost 4 bases, J lost 4 bases, and 2 bases stayed unmatched. CDR3 sequence: CASSPGQGTEAFF. The CDR3 DNA reads as TGTGCCAGCAGCCCGGGACAGGGCACTGAAGCTTTCTTT.

The chain is built from TRBV29-1 and TRBJ2-1; D perhaps matches TRBD2 (7 bases). The CDR3 length is 14 residues. Germline V lookup: CDR1 SQVTM, CDR2 ANQGSEA. Deletions cut 2 bases from V and 6 bases from J, with 14 bases between. The CDR3 region has the DNA TGCAGCGTTGAATGGGCAGGGGAGGGCAATGAGCAGTTCTTC. Its protein is CSVEWAGEGNEQFF.

V and J are TRBV19 and TRBJ2-3, with 11 bases aligning to TRBD2. Germline loops: CDR1 LNHDA, CDR2 SQIVND (reference sequence). The CDR3 is 18 residues long. V lost 6 bases and J lost 1; bases outside the gene matches: 12. The CDR3 loop is CASSTPGLAVLGTDTQYF. CDR3 DNA sequence: TGTGCCAGTAGCACCCCGGGACTAGCGGTACTGGGCACAGATACGCAGTATTTT.

The CDR3 bases are TGTGCCAGCAGCCGAGGACAGGAATACAATGAGCAGTTCTTC. This encodes CASSRGQEYNEQFF. The chain has TRBV7-8 and TRBJ2-1, with 7 nucleotides matching TRBD1. The CDR3 has 14 amino acids. The V segment lost 5 bases and the J segment 4 bases; nucleotides outside the gene matches: 5. The germline gives CDR1 SGHVS, CDR2 FQNEAQ.

The V and J genes are TRBV6-5 and TRBJ2-3; 7 bases are a match to TRBD2. This CDR3 spans 13 amino acids. V lost 5 bases and J lost 4; bases outside the gene matches: 3. Germline V gives CDR1 MNHEY, CDR2 SVGAGI. The chain's CDR3 is CASSSRGADTQYF. CDR3 sequence (DNA): TGTGCCAGCAGTAGCCGGGGGGCAGATACGCAGTATTTT.

J is TRBJ2-2 and V is TRBV29-1; the D gene is possibly TRBD2 (6 bases). Between the trimmed V and J ends, which lost 7 bases and 0 bases, there was a span of 12 bases. Per germline, CDR1 SQVTM and CDR2 ANQGSEA. The CDR3 contains 14 residues. In DNA, the CDR3 is TGCAGCGGAGCACTAGCAGCGAACACCGGGGAGCTGTTTTTT. Translation gives CSGALAANTGELFF.

The gene calls are TRBV5-6 and TRBJ2-7; the D is unclear. The CDR3 is made up of 13 amino acids. Germline V gene sequence: CDR1 SGHDT, CDR2 YYEEEE. Between the trimmed V and J ends, which lost 4 bases and 0 bases, there was a span of 8 bases. This CDR3 is CASSLDTSYEQYF. CDR3 nucleotides: TGTGCCAGCAGCCTTGACACCTCCTACGAGCAGTACTTC.

The chain links TRBV6-6 to TRBJ2-7; 10 positions agree with TRBD1. This CDR3 is built from 15 residues. Looked up from germline, CDR1 is MNHNY and CDR2 is SVGAGI (reference sequence). Trimming cost V 0 bases and J 3 bases; bases outside gene matches: 2. The CDR3 is CASSYSGQGSYEQYF. The CDR3 nucleotides read TGTGCCAGCAGTTACTCGGGACAGGGGAGCTACGAGCAGTACTTC.

The chain carries TRBV23-1 and TRBJ2-7, with 10 nucleotides matching TRBD1. TRBV23-1 is recorded as an ORF, its role being uncertain. The V and J ends lost 9 bases and 3 bases, in that order; junction bases with no gene match: 8. CDR3 length: 14 residues. In DNA, the CDR3 is TGCGCCAGGACTCCGGGACAGGGGAACTACGAGCAGTACTTC. Amino acid sequence: CARTPGQGNYEQYF.

The chain employs TRBV2 and TRBJ1-4; 9 bases line up with TRBD1. Trimming removed 1 base from V and 2 bases from J; junction bases left unmatched: 11. The CDR3 has 19 residues. Germline V CDR1 and CDR2: SNHLY, FYNNEI. The chain's CDR3 is CASSEVYPGTGYTNEKLFF. CDR3 DNA sequence: TGTGCCAGCAGTGAAGTATATCCCGGGACAGGGTACACTAATGAAAAACTGTTTTTT.

The rearrangement uses TRBV11-3 and TRBJ2-7, with a tentative D call TRBD2 (5 bases). From germline, CDR1 is SGHNT and CDR2 YENEEA. Trimming removed 1 base from V and 6 bases from J, with 7 bases in between. The CDR3 loop spans 12 amino acids. Here the CDR3 reads CASSLGGPEQYF. CDR3 DNA: TGTGCCAGCAGCTTAGGCGGGCCCGAGCAGTACTTC.

V and J are TRBV3-1 (or the pseudogene TRBV3-2) and TRBJ2-1; D ambiguous. The CDR3 runs to 15 residues. V was shortened by 0 bases and J by 6 bases, with 12 bases between the two germline ends. Looked up from germline, CDR1 is LGHDT and CDR2 is YNNKEL (reference sequence). The CDR3 coding sequence is TGTGCCAGCAGCCAAGATACCCTCACGAGCAATGAGCAGTTCTTC. Translated, it gives CASSQDTLTSNEQFF.

This chain links TRBV30 with TRBJ2-3; 10 positions match TRBD1. The trim removed 4 bases at V and 6 bases at J, leaving 10 bases unmatched. The CDR3 spans 15 residues. Per the germline V gene, CDR1 is GTSNPN and CDR2 is SVGIG (reference sequence). This CDR3 reads CAWTAGTGVADTQYF. CDR3 DNA sequence: TGTGCCTGGACAGCCGGGACAGGGGTGGCGGATACGCAGTATTTT. The variable domain in full, completed from reference TRBV30 and TRBJ2-3, reads SQTIHQWPATLVQPVGSPLSLECTVEGTSNPNLYWYRQAAGRGLQLLFYSVGIGQISSEVPQNLSASRPQDRQFILSSKKLLLSDSGFYLCAWTAGTGVADTQYFGPGTRLTVL.

The chain's CDR3 is CSAGTDYSYEQYF. In DNA form, the CDR3 reads TGCAGCGCTGGTACGGACTACTCCTACGAGCAGTACTTC. The V gene is TRBV29-1, the J gene TRBJ2-7, with D possibly being TRBD2 (6 bases). The CDR3 is 13 amino acids. The V gene lost 7 bases and the J gene lost 0 bases, with 13 bases spanning the gap. Germline assignment: CDR1 SQVTM and CDR2 ANQGSEA.

V gene TRBV5-1 combines with J gene TRBJ2-3; 9 positions match TRBD2. The V and J ends lost 7 bases and 0 bases, in that order; junction bases with no gene match: 9. Germline V gives CDR1 SGHRS, CDR2 YFSETQ. The CDR3 has 16 residues. The DNA for the CDR3 is TGCGCCAGCGTCGCGGGAGGGCATACTAGCACAGATACGCAGTATTTT. Translated: CASVAGGHTSTDTQYF.

V and J are TRBV5-4 and TRBJ2-1, with TRBD2 identical over 14 bases. With 0 bases clipped from V and 10 bases from J, the junction kept 9 bases outside the gene matches. CDR1 is SGHNT, CDR2 YYREEE, per germline (reference sequence). CDR3 length equals 17 residues. The chain's CDR3 is CASSLVGRLAGGGEQFF. CDR3 sequence (DNA): TGTGCCAGCAGCTTGGTTGGGAGACTAGCGGGAGGGGGGGAGCAGTTCTTC.

The gene calls are TRBV15 and TRBJ2-5; the match to TRBD1 covers 9 bases. Trimming cost V 8 bases and J 5 bases; bases outside gene matches: 9. Per the germline V gene, CDR1 is LNHNV and CDR2 is YYDKDF (reference sequence). The CDR3 consists of 14 residues. CDR3 region: CATENTGGRETQYF. The CDR3, as DNA: TGTGCCACCGAGAACACAGGGGGCCGGGAGACCCAGTACTTC.